This entry lists 32 T cell receptor beta chains sequenced from one sample in a study of cytomegalovirus exposure and HLA in healthy donors. Vbeta (60) and Jbeta (13) primers were used in the PCR. The method was immunoSEQ multiplex PCR; TCRdb's version includes in-frame clones alone and lacks a portion of them. This table has 110,000 or so clones, over 65% appearing once. Source material: PBMCs. All receptors derive from a man aged 40-55 years in good health and CMV-seropositive.

The genes are TRBV6-1 and TRBJ2-3, with 8 positions matching TRBD1. CDR3 length: 14 residues. Germline V CDR1 and CDR2: MNHNS, SASEGT. V trimming: 7 bases; J trimming: 6 bases; junction bases outside the gene matches: 9. Written as DNA, the CDR3 is TGTGCCAGCACTTGGACAGGGATCTTGGATACGCAGTATTTT. Its translation is CASTWTGILDTQYF.

This clone was detected once. The genes are TRBV30 and TRBJ1-1, with a weak D call TRBD1 (5 bases). V gave up 3 bases and J gave up 4 bases, with 15 bases separating them. The CDR3 extends over 14 amino acids. Germline assignment: CDR1 GTSNPN and CDR2 SVGIG (reference sequence). The CDR3 DNA reads as TGTGCCTGGAGCCCGGGGGTCGGGGGCACTGAAGCTTTCTTT. This gives the protein CAWSPGVGGTEAFF.

J is TRBJ2-1 and V is TRBV11-2; D may be TRBD1 (5 bases). The CDR3 covers 13 residues. The ends were cut back, 5 bases at V and 5 bases at J, with 10 bases in the middle. Germline values: CDR1 SGHAT, CDR2 FQNNGV. CDR3 nucleotide sequence: TGTGCCAGCAGCCCCCGACAGCACAATGAGCAGTTCTTC. This gives the protein CASSPRQHNEQFF.

The chain uses TRBV4-1 and TRBJ2-3, with 9 nucleotides matching TRBD1. The CDR3 loop spans 15 amino acids. With V trimmed by 2 bases and J by 5 bases, 5 bases remained unmatched. Germline loops: CDR1 MGHRA, CDR2 YSYEKL. Written as DNA, the CDR3 is TGCGCCAGCAGCCAACAACAGGGGGCCGGAGATACGCAGTATTTT. It is translated as CASSQQQGAGDTQYF.

This chain uses TRBV28 with TRBJ2-5; 9 nucleotides match TRBD1. J gave up 5 bases and V 8 bases, and 9 bases lay outside the gene matches. The germline V gene encodes CDR1 MDHEN and CDR2 SYDVKM. The length of the CDR3 is 14 residues. CDR3 amino acids: CASVARTGAETQYF. The DNA for the CDR3 is TGTGCCAGCGTCGCGAGGACAGGGGCGGAGACCCAGTACTTC.

The chain couples TRBV15 to TRBJ1-1; 9 nucleotides agree with TRBD1. CDR1 is LNHNV and CDR2 is YYDKDF in the germline V gene (reference sequence). CDR3 size: 14 residues. The trim removed 5 bases at V and 4 bases at J, leaving 5 bases unmatched. DNA of the CDR3: TGTGCCACCAGCCCGGGACAGGGAATCACTGAAGCTTTCTTT. Translated, it gives CATSPGQGITEAFF.

The chain recombines TRBV9 with TRBJ2-5; 7 bases match TRBD2. Germline CDR1 reads SGDLS; CDR2 reads YYNGEE. Germline trimming cut 4 bases from V and 0 bases from J; bases unmatched to any gene: 6. The CDR3 is made up of 15 amino acids. The CDR3 DNA follows: TGTGCCAGCAGCCAGAGCCTAGCGGACCAAGAGACCCAGTACTTC. It codes for CASSQSLADQETQYF.

The V gene is TRBV7-2, the J gene TRBJ2-3; 9 nucleotides line up with TRBD2. J lost 4 bases, V lost 1 base, and 12 bases had no gene match. CDR3 length: 18 residues. Germline-derived CDR1 and CDR2 are SGHTA and FQGNSA. Here the CDR3 DNA reads TGTGCCAGCAGCTTAGTGACTTTTGCGGGAGGGGAGGCAGATACGCAGTATTTT. Translated: CASSLVTFAGGEADTQYF.

The rearrangement joins TRBV7-6 to TRBJ1-1; D perhaps matches TRBD1 (5 bases). The V end was cut by 1 base, the J end by 1 base, with 7 bases between. CDR3 length: 14 residues. The V gene's germline CDR1 is SGHVS and CDR2 FNYEAQ. CDR3 residues: CASSLGGKNTEAFF. CDR3 nucleotides: TGTGCCAGCAGCTTAGGGGGCAAGAACACTGAAGCTTTCTTT.

The CDR3 here is CASSFYGIYEQYF. The CDR3 DNA reads TGCGCCAGCAGCTTCTACGGGATCTACGAGCAGTACTTC. The V gene is TRBV5-1, the J gene TRBJ2-7, with D perhaps TRBD2 (5 bases). This CDR3 is 13 amino acids long. In germline, CDR1 is SGHRS, CDR2 YFSETQ. V was shortened by 2 bases and J by 3 bases, with 9 bases between the two germline ends.

The chain is built from TRBV9 and TRBJ2-1; TRBD2 matches 11 bases. The V gene's germline CDR1 is SGDLS and CDR2 YYNGEE. With V trimmed by 4 bases and J by 10 bases, 19 bases remained unmatched. CDR3 length: 18 residues. The chain's CDR3 is CASSLSQPGLAAMGEQFF. The CDR3 nucleotides are TGTGCCAGCAGCTTAAGCCAACCGGGACTAGCGGCCATGGGGGAGCAGTTCTTC. The full variable domain, in which reference TRBV9 and TRBJ2-1 provide the parts outside the CDR3, is DSGVTQTPKHLITATGQRVTLRCSPRSGDLSVYWYQQSLDQGLQFLIQYYNGEERAKGNILERFSAQQFPDLHSELNLSSLELGDSALYFCASSLSQPGLAAMGEQFFGPGTRLTVL.

The chain carries TRBV30 and TRBJ2-7; 8 bases are a match to TRBD1. The CDR3 extends over 13 amino acids. Germline values: CDR1 GTSNPN, CDR2 SVGIG (reference sequence). After removal of 4 bases from V and 3 bases from J, the junction contained 5 bases not matched to a gene. This chain's CDR3 is CAWTFGQGYEQYF. The CDR3 DNA reads TGTGCCTGGACTTTTGGACAGGGCTACGAGCAGTACTTC.

This rearrangement joins TRBV7-6 to TRBJ2-7; unclear D gene. In germline, CDR1 is SGHVS, CDR2 FNYEAQ. Trimming pared 1 base from V and 2 bases from J, leaving 12 bases between. The CDR3 runs 15 residues. The CDR3 nucleotides are TGTGCCAGCAGCTTAGAAGCATCAATGGCCTACGAGCAGTACTTC. Protein product: CASSLEASMAYEQYF.

V and J are TRBV7-6 and TRBJ1-1; D is ambiguous. Germline V gene data show CDR1 as SGHVS and CDR2 as FNYEAQ. The CDR3 spans 14 residues. The V end lost 1 base, the J end lost 4 bases, and 10 bases lay between the germline ends. The DNA for the CDR3 is TGTGCCAGCAGCTTAGGGCGGGTAGGCACTGAAGCTTTCTTT. Its translation is CASSLGRVGTEAFF. Variable domain in full (rest from reference TRBV7-6 and TRBJ1-1): GAGVSQSPRYKVTKRGQDVALRCDPISGHVSLYWYRQALGQGPEFLTYFNYEAQQDKSGLPNDRFSAERPEGSISTLTIQRTEQRDSAMYRCASSLGRVGTEAFFGQGTRLTVV.

This clone has just a few counts. Here the CDR3 DNA reads TGTGCCAGCAGTTTAAGGAGTCCATTCTACAATGAGCAGTTCTTC. Protein sequence: CASSLRSPFYNEQFF. The chain couples TRBV27 to TRBJ2-1; no clear D gene. V was clipped by 2 bases and J by 3 bases, with 11 bases between them. This CDR3 spans 15 amino acids. Per the germline V gene, CDR1 is MNHEY and CDR2 is SMNVEV (reference sequence).

V is TRBV30 and J is TRBJ2-6; D perhaps matches TRBD1 (5 bases). Germline CDR1 is GTSNPN and CDR2 is SVGIG (reference sequence). V was pared by 1 base and J by 4 bases, with 8 bases between. The CDR3 covers 14 residues. CDR3 sequence reads: CAWSEGAGANVLTF. The CDR3 DNA follows: TGTGCCTGGAGTGAAGGGGCCGGGGCCAACGTCCTGACTTTC.

The chain links TRBV18 to TRBJ2-7, with TRBD1 matching over 10 bases. This CDR3 contains 15 residues. Germline V gives CDR1 KGHSH, CDR2 LQKENI. V was pared by 2 bases and J by 2 bases, with 3 bases of the junction left unmatched. CDR3 sequence (DNA): TGTGCCAGCTCACCAGGACAGGGGGTCCCCTACGAGCAGTACTTC. Protein sequence: CASSPGQGVPYEQYF.

The V and J genes are TRBV5-4 and TRBJ2-1; TRBD2 is a possible D gene (5 bases). V lost 0 bases and J lost 0, with 10 bases in between. Germline loops: CDR1 SGHNT, CDR2 YYREEE (reference sequence). The CDR3 sequence is 16 residues long. In DNA form, the CDR3 reads TGTGCCAGCAGCTTGGGGGGAGCGGACTCCTACAATGAGCAGTTCTTC. This translates into CASSLGGADSYNEQFF.

This clone occurred a few times. The chain links TRBV14 to TRBJ2-1, with D perhaps matching TRBD2 (6 bases). Germline V gene data show CDR1 as SGHDN and CDR2 as FVKESK. Trimming stripped 0 bases from V and 5 bases from J, with 11 bases between. The CDR3 contains 15 residues. The CDR3 here is CASSQDPGANNEQFF. For the CDR3, the DNA is TGTGCCAGCAGCCAAGATCCGGGAGCAAACAATGAGCAGTTCTTC.

The chain links TRBV7-3 to TRBJ1-1; D gene unclear. CDR1 and CDR2 (germline): SGHTA, FQGTGA. The CDR3 has 13 residues. V was pared by 5 bases and J by 3 bases, with 10 bases between. CDR3 DNA: TGTGCCAGCAGCACATACAGCCACACTGAAGCTTTCTTT. Its protein product is CASSTYSHTEAFF.

In nucleotides, the CDR3 is TGTGCCAGCCAAAAGGTCTCTGAGGGCCTTTCCTACGAGCAGTACTTC. This translates into CASQKVSEGLSYEQYF. The chain recombines TRBV28 with TRBJ2-7, with TRBD2 as a possible D gene (5 bases). Germline V gene lookup returns CDR1 MDHEN and CDR2 SYDVKM. The CDR3 has 16 amino acids. V lost 8 bases and J lost 1, with 21 bases in between.

A few counts support this clone. This chain links TRBV4-2 with TRBJ1-2, with D perhaps matching TRBD1 (5 bases). This CDR3 is built from 16 residues. Germline CDR1 reads LGHNA; CDR2 reads YNFKEQ. V was clipped by 0 bases and J by 3 bases, with 14 bases between them. Here the CDR3 DNA reads TGTGCCAGCAGCCAAGAACACAGGTCTCCTGACTATGGCTACACCTTC. Its translation is CASSQEHRSPDYGYTF.

The chain joins TRBV7-2 to TRBJ1-2, with 8 bases aligning to TRBD1. The CDR3 covers 16 residues. The germline gives CDR1 SGHTA, CDR2 FQGNSA. V dropped 4 bases and J dropped 1; count of bases not matched to a gene: 8. The CDR3 loop is CASSSSADRGNYGYTF. Here the CDR3 DNA reads TGTGCCAGCAGCTCATCCGCCGACAGGGGTAACTATGGCTACACCTTC. Filled out from reference TRBV7-2 and TRBJ1-2, the complete variable domain reads GAGVSQSPSNKVTEKGKDVELRCDPISGHTALYWYRQSLGQGLEFLIYFQGNSAPDKSGLPSDRFSAERTGGSVSTLTIQRTQQEDSAVYLCASSSSADRGNYGYTFGSGTRLTVV.

The rearrangement joins TRBV12-5 to TRBJ2-2, with D possibly TRBD2 on 6 matching bases. Germline assignment: CDR1 LGHNT and CDR2 FRNRAP. Between the trimmed V and J ends, which lost 7 bases and 3 bases, there was a span of 12 bases. The CDR3 length is 14 residues. CDR3 coding DNA: TGTGCTAGTGCCAGGACTACGGACACCGGGGAGCTGTTTTTT. It yields the protein CASARTTDTGELFF.

This chain links TRBV28 with TRBJ2-7, with 7 bases identical to TRBD2. The CDR3 runs to 11 residues. V dropped 8 bases and J dropped 6; count of bases not matched to a gene: 4. Germline CDR1 is MDHEN and CDR2 is SYDVKM. The CDR3: CASREAAEQYF. CDR3 DNA sequence: TGTGCCAGCCGGGAGGCGGCCGAGCAGTACTTC.

This clone occurred once. V is TRBV19 and J is TRBJ2-7, with 7 bases identical to TRBD1. The V segment lost 9 bases and the J segment 3 bases; nucleotides outside the gene matches: 8. Germline V gene sequence: CDR1 LNHDA, CDR2 SQIVND (reference sequence). The CDR3 is 13 residues long. The CDR3, as DNA: TGTGCCAGCTCAGAGGGGGCCGTCTACGAGCAGTACTTC. This translates into CASSEGAVYEQYF.

The chain joins TRBV5-4 to TRBJ2-3; 11 bases agree with TRBD2. The CDR3 has 16 residues. Losses at the gene ends were 3 bases for V and 4 bases for J; bases not matched to a gene: 7. Germline V gives CDR1 SGHNT, CDR2 YYREEE (reference sequence). As DNA, the CDR3 is TGTGCCAGCAGCTGGGGGGTAGCGGGGGGGCCAGATACGCAGTATTTT. Protein: CASSWGVAGGPDTQYF.

CDR3 in amino acids: CASSVADRDNTEAFF. For the CDR3, the DNA is TGTGCCAGCTCTGTCGCTGACAGGGACAACACTGAAGCTTTCTTT. The chain has TRBV18 and TRBJ1-1, with 7 nucleotides matching TRBD1. This CDR3 region has 15 residues. V gave up 6 bases and J gave up 2 bases; unmatched junction bases: 9. CDR1 and CDR2 from the germline V gene are KGHSH and LQKENI.

The V call is TRBV29-1, the J call TRBJ2-3; 11 bases match TRBD2. The germline gives CDR1 SQVTM, CDR2 ANQGSEA. The junction had 12 bases not matched to a gene; V was cut back by 2 bases and J by 2 bases. The CDR3 runs 18 residues. The chain's CDR3 is CSVESLAGGGYPTDTQYF. CDR3 bases: TGCAGCGTTGAAAGCCTAGCGGGGGGCGGTTACCCCACAGATACGCAGTATTTT.

Only one count was recorded for this clone. The J gene is TRBJ1-2, the V gene TRBV11-2, with a weak D call TRBD1 (5 bases). CDR3 length: 18 residues. Deletions cut 3 bases from V and 2 bases from J, with 22 bases between. CDR1 and CDR2 (germline): SGHAT, FQNNGV. The CDR3 region has the DNA TGTGCCAGCAGCTTGGTGCGGACAACCGAAAAATCAAACTATGGCTACACCTTC. This codes for CASSLVRTTEKSNYGYTF.

The chain recombines TRBV9 with TRBJ2-1; 9 bases agree with TRBD2. The CDR3 totals 16 residues. J gave up 0 bases and V 2 bases, and 3 bases lay outside the gene matches. Germline CDR1 reads SGDLS; CDR2 reads YYNGEE. CDR3 nucleotides: TGTGCCAGCAGCGTTCTAGCGGGGAGCTCCTACAATGAGCAGTTCTTC. Translation gives CASSVLAGSSYNEQFF.

The chain uses TRBV18 and TRBJ1-1, with 8 bases lining up with TRBD1. Germline CDR1 reads KGHSH; CDR2 reads LQKENI. The CDR3 sequence is 14 residues long. The V and J ends lost 4 bases and 1 base, in that order; junction bases with no gene match: 2. The CDR3 region is CASSRGQGNTEAFF. Here the CDR3 DNA reads TGTGCCAGCTCACGAGGACAGGGGAACACTGAAGCTTTCTTT.